The clone carrying this T cell receptor (beta chain) was counted between two and nine times. As yet, its antigen is unknown. Expressed TCRB transcripts were sequenced because the entire RNA isolate underwent reverse transcription. Here immunoSEQ multiplex PCR was the method, and the copy in TCRdb shows in-frame clones only, minus some. The table has fewer than 400,000 clones, approximately 9.7% seen once; the top ten hold 0.95% to 1.1%. The data originate from a study of beta chain features in type 1 diabetes. Study results and caveats: No resolution was reached here on whether HLA type influences TCRB rearrangement. Among type 1 diabetes patients, VDJ junctions had fewer insertions and more deletions. TCRB CDR3s were moderately but significantly shorter in Type 1 diabetes patients in all four CD4+ subsets. Among patients, naive, central memory and Treg TCRB repertoires appeared more similar than among healthy donors.

Trimming shortened V by 5 bases and J by 6 bases, and 17 bases separated the two germline ends. CDR1 is SGHNT, CDR2 YENEEA, per germline. The CDR3 loop spans 15 amino acids. The rearrangement links TRBV11-3 to TRBJ2-1; a weak D match, TRBD2 (7 bases). The sequenced sample consisted of central memory CD4+ T cells from blood. The sequence came from a man under 40 with type 1 diabetes. The CDR3 region is CASSPTPRGGNEQFF. The CDR3 region has the DNA TGTGCCAGCAGCCCAACCCCGAGGGGGGGCAATGAGCAGTTCTTC.